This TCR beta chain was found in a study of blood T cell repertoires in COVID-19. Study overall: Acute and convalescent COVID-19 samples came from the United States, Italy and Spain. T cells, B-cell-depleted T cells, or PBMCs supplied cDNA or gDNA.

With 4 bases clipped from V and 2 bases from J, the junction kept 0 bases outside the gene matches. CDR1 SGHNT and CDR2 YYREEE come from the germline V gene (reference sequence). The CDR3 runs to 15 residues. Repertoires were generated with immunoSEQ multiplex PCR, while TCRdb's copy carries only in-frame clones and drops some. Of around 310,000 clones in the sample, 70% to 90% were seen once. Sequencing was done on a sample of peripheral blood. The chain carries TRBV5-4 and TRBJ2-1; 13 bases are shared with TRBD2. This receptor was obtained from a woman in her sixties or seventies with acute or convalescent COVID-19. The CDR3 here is CASSGTSGAYNEQFF. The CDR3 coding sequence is TGTGCCAGCAGCGGGACTAGCGGGGCCTACAATGAGCAGTTCTTC.